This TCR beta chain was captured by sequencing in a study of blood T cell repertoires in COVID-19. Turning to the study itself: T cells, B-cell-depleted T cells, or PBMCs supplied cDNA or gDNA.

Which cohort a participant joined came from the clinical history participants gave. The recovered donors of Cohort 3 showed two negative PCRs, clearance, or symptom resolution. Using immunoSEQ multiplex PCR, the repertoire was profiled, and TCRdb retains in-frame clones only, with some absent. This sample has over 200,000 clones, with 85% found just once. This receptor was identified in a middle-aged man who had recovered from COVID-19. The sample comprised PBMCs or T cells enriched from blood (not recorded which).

CDR3 residues: CASTTLRGYNEQFF. The CDR3 nucleotides read TGTGCCAGCACTACCCTCAGGGGTTACAATGAGCAGTTCTTC. The genes are TRBV7-3 and TRBJ2-1, with D possibly TRBD1 on 6 matching bases. CDR1 is SGHTA, CDR2 FQGTGA, per germline. This CDR3 has 14 residues. Trimming stripped 7 bases from V and 4 bases from J, with 14 bases between. The full variable domain, with the rest looked up from reference TRBV7-3 and TRBJ2-1, is GAGVSQTPSNKVTEKGKYVELRCDPISGHTALYWYRQSLGQGPEFLIYFQGTGAADDSGLPNDRFFAVRPEGSVSTLKIQRTERGDSAVYLCASTTLRGYNEQFFGPGTRLTVL.